This TCR beta chain was identified during a study of control samples from healthy donors and cancer patients. Clones were read by immunoSEQ multiplex PCR, and TCRdb kept only the in-frame ones, dropping some. The table records tens of thousands of clones, about 96% of them present only once. The sequenced material came from blood. This TCR derives from a young woman in good health.

CDR3 nucleotide sequence: TGTGCCAGCAGTGCCGCGACAGGACTGGGAAACACCATATATTTT. Its translation is CASSAATGLGNTIYF. The J gene is TRBJ1-3, the V gene TRBV27; D is possibly TRBD1 (6 bases). The CDR3 extends over 15 amino acids. V lost 5 bases to trimming and J lost 4 bases, with 15 bases between them. The germline V gene has CDR1 MNHEY and CDR2 SMNVEV (reference sequence).